This T cell receptor beta chain emerged from a study of T cells in Graves' hyperthyroidism and ophthalmopathy (dated by TCRdb to about 2019). Concerning the study at large: Peripheral blood samples were taken at the time of initial diagnosis, prior to any treatment. Following sampling, methimazole starting at 30 mg daily was given to hyperthyroidism patients, and high-dose intravenous methylprednisolone was given to ophthalmopathy patients. In addition, the study compared T-cell repertoires in thyroid tissue and in blood from roughly six Graves' hyperthyroidism patients. The roughly 91 discovery patients were randomly split 7:3 into training and test sets. Whether ophthalmopathy could be predicted prospectively was tested in an independent validation cohort made up of under 20 hyperthyroidism patients plus 17 patients who later progressed to ophthalmopathy. To identify TCR V-J signatures that set the groups apart, the researchers used a discovery cohort of 100 patients, made up of fewer than 50 with Graves' ophthalmopathy and some 55 with stable Graves' hyperthyroidism. The paper describes TCR Vbeta CDR3 sequencing of some 130 peripheral blood samples, made up of approximately 40 ophthalmopathy patients, some 76 hyperthyroidism patients and 17 progressor patients.

On the study overall, not on this receptor specifically: Sample size was not statistically predetermined, and blinding of investigators to group allocation was not performed. Most expanded thyroid clonotypes (frequency above 0.001) were also detected in blood, a finding suggesting that blood repertoires may reflect thyroid immune responses. In validation, the model predicted progression to ophthalmopathy a median of roughly 6.5 months before onset, with around 70% sensitivity and 72.22% specificity. Ophthalmopathy was separated from stable hyperthyroidism by a 13 V-J signature model, with approximately 89% sensitivity and about 84% specificity obtained in cross-validation and 80%/75% obtained in testing.

Ophthalmopathy patients had moderately to severely active disease, Clinical Activity Score of at least 3, NOSPECS grade of at least 4, and duration under 3 months. Patients with uncontrolled infections, other autoimmune diseases, pregnancy or lactation were excluded. Clinical symptoms, serum thyroxine and TRAb, thyroid ultrasound, and orbital computed tomography formed the basis for the diagnoses. PBMCs were isolated from around 10 ml of fresh peripheral blood by Ficoll-Paque density gradient centrifugation. Trizol reagent was used to extract total RNA, and RNA quality was then checked on an Agilent 2100 Bioanalyzer. About this clonotype: It lacks a known antigen. The sample holds no much larger clone one base away, and base qualities are not on file.

The CDR3 runs 16 amino acids, cysteine and phenylalanine included. Only the CDR3 part of the read is kept: 48 bases, read in frame from the first base. V drops 5 bases and J drops 9 bases, leaving 20 bases in between. Reading the germline V gene (reference sequence) gives CDR1 SEHNR and CDR2 FQNEAQ. TCR beta CDR3 regions were amplified from RNA transcripts. A first-round RT-PCR of the TCR CDR3 used the HTBI primer set with the Qiagen OneStep RT-PCR kit. Libraries were constructed in a second round of multiplex PCR, after which size selection and purification were performed. Sequencing of the libraries was done on an Illumina HiSeq2000 using paired-end 100 bp reads. In the paper's pipeline: Raw data were processed with SOAPnuke, discarding reads with adapters, uncalled bases, mean Phred below 15, or no exact constant-primer or identifier match. COPE v1.2.5 was used to merge the high-quality paired reads, and each unique nucleotide sequence was defined as a clonotype. MiTCR v1.1 was used to align the clonotypes against IMGT TRBV, TRBD and TRBJ reference segments. Only V-J combinations with frequency above 0.0001, covering approximately 99% of repertoires, were analysed. The TCS score was defined as the ratio of F50 (clonal expansion) to E x V (chaos), calculated using BLOSUM62-based TCRdist between CDR3 peptides within each V-J. Welch's t-statistics and random forest reduced around 510 V-J features to 13, which were used in a naive Bayes classifier (R e1071). The public reads were run again by TCRdb, first through fastp at Q25 and then through MiXCR, and only productive beta chains were kept. CDR3 protein sequences are deduplicated, and each keeps its most common genes and DNA. TCRdb, rather than the study authors, made the V and J calls. The table for this sample lists 400,000 to 500,000 distinct CDR3 sequences; about 14% of them were counted only once. The biggest ten clones account for about 13% of the sample.

The sequencing input was blood. The TCR was taken from a man aged 18 to 30 with Graves' ophthalmopathy. The V gene is TRBV7-9 and the J gene is TRBJ1-6, with an unclear D gene assignment. The CDR3 in this case is CASSRGRETRLSPLHF. The DNA sequence is TGTGCCAGCAGCCGTGGACGGGAAACCAGGCTTTCACCCCTCCACTTT.